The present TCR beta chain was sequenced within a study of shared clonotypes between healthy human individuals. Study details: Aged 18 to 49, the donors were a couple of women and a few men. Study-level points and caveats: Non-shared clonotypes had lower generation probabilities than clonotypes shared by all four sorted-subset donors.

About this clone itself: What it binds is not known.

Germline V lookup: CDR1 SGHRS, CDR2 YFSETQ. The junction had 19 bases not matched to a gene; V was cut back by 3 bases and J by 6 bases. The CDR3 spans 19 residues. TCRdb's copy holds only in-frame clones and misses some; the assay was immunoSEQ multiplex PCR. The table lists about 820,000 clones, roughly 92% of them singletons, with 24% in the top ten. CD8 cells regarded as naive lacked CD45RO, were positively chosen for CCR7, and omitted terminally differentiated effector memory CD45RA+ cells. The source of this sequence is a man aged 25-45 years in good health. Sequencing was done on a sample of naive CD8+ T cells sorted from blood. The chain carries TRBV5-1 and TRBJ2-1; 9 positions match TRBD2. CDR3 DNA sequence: TGCGCCAGCAGCTCCTTTGCGGATATAGCGGGAGCCTCGGGCAATGAGCAGTTCTTC. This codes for CASSSFADIAGASGNEQFF.